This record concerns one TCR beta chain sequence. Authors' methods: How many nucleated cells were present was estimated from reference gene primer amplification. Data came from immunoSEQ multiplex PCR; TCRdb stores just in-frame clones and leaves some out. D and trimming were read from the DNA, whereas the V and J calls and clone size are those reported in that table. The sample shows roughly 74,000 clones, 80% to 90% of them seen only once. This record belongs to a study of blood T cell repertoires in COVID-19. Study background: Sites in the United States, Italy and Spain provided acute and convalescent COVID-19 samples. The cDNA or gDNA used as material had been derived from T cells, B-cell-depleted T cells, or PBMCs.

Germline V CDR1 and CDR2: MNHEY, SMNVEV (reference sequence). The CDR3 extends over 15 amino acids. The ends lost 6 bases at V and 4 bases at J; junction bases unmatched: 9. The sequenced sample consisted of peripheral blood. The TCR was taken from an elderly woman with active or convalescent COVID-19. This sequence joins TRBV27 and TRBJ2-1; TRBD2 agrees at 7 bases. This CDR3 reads CASSLGGFKYNEQFF. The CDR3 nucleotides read TGTGCCAGCAGCCTCGGGGGGTTTAAGTACAATGAGCAGTTCTTC.